This T cell receptor beta chain came from a study of naive and memory T cell subsets. Study-wide findings and caveats: Naive repertoires, especially CD8, held a few larger clonotypes, possibly memory cells re-expressing CD45RA.

The CDR3 consists of 12 residues. Germline values: CDR1 MNHEY, CDR2 SMNVEV (reference sequence). Between the trimmed V and J ends, which lost 7 bases and 4 bases, there was a span of 9 bases. Two oligonucleotides, mixed equimolar, formed the beta constant-region primer covering TRBC1 and TRBC2. The ligated cDNA underwent four PCR rounds using SP2 and nested alpha and beta constant-region primers. One entry per CDR3 protein results from TCRdb running MiXCR on the UMI-ligation and nested PCR reads. The data show 90,000 to 120,000 distinct CDR3 sequences, roughly 15% seen once. There are many counts of this clonotype. What it recognizes is unknown.

This rearrangement joins TRBV27 to TRBJ2-3; D is uncertain. The sequence derives from a human donor in good health. The sample consisted of naive CD8+ T cells from blood. The CDR3 here is CASTGRSDTQYF. The CDR3 coding sequence is TGTGCCAGCACGGGCCGTTCAGATACGCAGTATTTT.